This T cell receptor (beta chain) is from a study of regulatory dendritic cells for organ transplantation. Allogeneic regulatory or mature dendritic cells were co-cultured for roughly five days with CFSE-labeled sorted T cells at 1:10. CD4+ or CD8+ T cells were sorted as naive CD45RA+ or memory CD45RO+. Notes on this clone: The antigen is not known.

The germline CDR1 and CDR2 sequences are SGDLS and YYNGEE. The CDR3 length is 19 residues. V shed 0 bases, J shed 2 bases, and the junction held 8 bases outside the gene matches. Study observations and caveats: Memory CD8+ clonal expansion seemed more limited with regulatory than mature dendritic cells. The most alloreactive TCR clonotypes were found in resting memory CD8+ cells.

The assay was immunoSEQ multiplex PCR, and TCRdb's table has in-frame clones only and misses some. The data hold 9,500 to 15,000 clones, with 62% observed a single time. V and J are TRBV9 and TRBJ2-3, with 14 bases aligning to TRBD2. This TCR came from a human donor in good health. The sequenced sample consisted of naive CD8+ T cells from blood cultured with dendritic cells. The subset was: CD45RA+ naive T cells. The CDR3 reads CASSVGAGTSGGPTDTQYF. CDR3 bases: TGTGCCAGCAGCGTAGGGGCGGGGACTAGCGGGGGCCCCACAGATACGCAGTATTTT.